Sequencing of this TCR beta chain was carried out in a study of T cell changes during pregnancy in multiple sclerosis. Method: immunoSEQ multiplex PCR; TCRdb's copy keeps in-frame clones and lacks some. Counted here are fewer than 40,000 clones, about 88% occurring once; the ten biggest clones make up roughly a tenth. This TCR derives from a female donor with multiple sclerosis, enrolled in a pregnancy study. This material consisted of CD8+ T cells from peripheral blood mononuclear cells, taken in the second trimester of pregnancy.

Written as DNA, the CDR3 is TGTGCCAGCAGCTCGGACAGGGACGATGAAAAACTGTTTTTT. Its translation: CASSSDRDDEKLFF. The chain employs TRBV5-6 and TRBJ1-4, with 8 positions matching TRBD1. Germline CDR1 is SGHDT and CDR2 is YYEEEE. The CDR3 has 14 residues. The V segment lost 3 bases and the J segment 6 bases; nucleotides outside the gene matches: 4.